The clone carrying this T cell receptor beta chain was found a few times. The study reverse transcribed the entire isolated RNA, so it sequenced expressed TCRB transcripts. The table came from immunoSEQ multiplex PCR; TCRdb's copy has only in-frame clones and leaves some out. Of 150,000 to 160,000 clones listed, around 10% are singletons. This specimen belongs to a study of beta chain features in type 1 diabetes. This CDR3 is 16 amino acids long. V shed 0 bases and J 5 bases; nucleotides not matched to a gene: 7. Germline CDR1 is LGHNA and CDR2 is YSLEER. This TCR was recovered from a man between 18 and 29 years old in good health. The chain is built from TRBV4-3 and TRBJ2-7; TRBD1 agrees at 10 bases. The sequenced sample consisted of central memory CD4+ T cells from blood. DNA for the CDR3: TGCGCCAGCAGCCAAGATTACGAGACAGGGGGCCACGAGCAGTACTTC. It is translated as CASSQDYETGGHEQYF.